The sequence of this TCR beta chain was determined in a study of siplizumab effects on memory and regulatory T cells. Whole-study findings and limits: Reactions containing siplizumab showed mappable alloreactive CD4+ clones averaging roughly 67% Treg-derived, versus 25% to 30% in controls. Naive T cells looked more diverse than memory cells, and they looked like major contributors to the alloresponse. Siplizumab produced a significant reduction in alloreactive sequences that were traceable to unstimulated CD4+ memory cells.

In germline, CDR1 is SGHRS, CDR2 YFSETQ. The CDR3 runs to 13 residues. V was pared by 4 bases and J by 5 bases, with 12 bases between. Produced via immunoSEQ multiplex PCR; TCRdb's table is partial and in-frame only. This table holds approximately 100,000 clones, 92% found once. A note on this clone: Its antigen is not identified.

Sequencing was done on a sample of Tregs sorted from blood. The TCR originated in a human donor in good health. This sequence joins TRBV5-1 and TRBJ2-5, with D tentatively TRBD1 or TRBD2 (5 bases each). The CDR3 DNA sequence: TGCGCCAGCAGCCCAGGGACCGGGGAGACCCAGTACTTC. Translated, it gives CASSPGTGETQYF. Complete variable domain (other parts from reference TRBV5-1 and TRBJ2-5): KAGVTQTPRYLIKTRGQQVTLSCSPISGHRSVSWYQQTPGQGLQFLFEYFSETQRNKGNFPGRFSGRQFSNSRSEMNVSTLELGDSALYLCASSPGTGETQYFGPGTRLLVL.